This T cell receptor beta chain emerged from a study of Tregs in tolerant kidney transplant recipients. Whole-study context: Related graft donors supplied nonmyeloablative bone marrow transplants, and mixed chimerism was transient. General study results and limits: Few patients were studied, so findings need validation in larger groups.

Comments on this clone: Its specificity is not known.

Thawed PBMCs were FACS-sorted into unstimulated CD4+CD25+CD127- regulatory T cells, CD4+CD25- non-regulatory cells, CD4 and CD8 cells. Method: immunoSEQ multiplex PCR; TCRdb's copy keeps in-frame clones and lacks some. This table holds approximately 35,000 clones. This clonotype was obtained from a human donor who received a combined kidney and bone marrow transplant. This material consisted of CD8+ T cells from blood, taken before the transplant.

Incomplete CDR3 DNA: TGTGCCAGCGAGGCAGGGCATAGCAATCAGCCC. Translation gives CASEAGHSNQP. The whole CDR3 protein reads CASEAGHSNQPQHF. V gene TRBV2 combines with J gene TRBJ1-5, with a tentative D call TRBD1 (5 bases). The read comes to an end 3 residues before the CDR3 does, leaving the germline J gene to fill in the end. The CDR3 consists of 14 residues. The germline V and J ends were trimmed by 8 bases and 0 bases, with 11 bases remaining between them. CDR1 is SNHLY and CDR2 is FYNNEI in the germline V gene.